The rows below give T cell receptor beta chains drawn from one sample of a study of shared clonotypes between healthy human individuals. Some clones are missing from TCRdb's copy, which holds only in-frame ones; the method was immunoSEQ multiplex PCR. The repertoire holds 90,000 to 120,000 clones, with around 68% as singletons. Sequencing was carried out using memory CD8+ T cells sorted from blood. The source of these receptors is a woman in her twenties or thirties in good health. Each CDR3 is given with its conserved first and last residue. The D gene is left open where the match is weak. Clone size appears in some rows only: once, few, many, or a class for an expanded clone.

D,V,size,J,CDR3,DNA
NA,TRBV9,NA,TRBJ1-1,CASSVAGGSTEAFF,TGTGCCAGCAGCGTAGCCGGAGGTAGCACTGAAGCTTTCTTT
NA,TRBV7-2,NA,TRBJ2-4,CASSPLTTRYIQYF,TGTGCCAGCAGCCCTCTAACTACCCGGTACATTCAGTACTTC
NA,TRBV5-4,NA,TRBJ1-5,CASSFDLGADGNQPQHF,TGTGCCAGCAGCTTCGATCTAGGGGCGGACGGCAATCAGCCCCAGCATTTT
NA,TRBV19,NA,TRBJ1-5,CASSKGRSESNQPQHF,TGTGCCAGTAGTAAGGGCCGTTCAGAGAGCAATCAGCCCCAGCATTTT
TRBD1,TRBV7-2,NA,TRBJ2-5,CASSVGTVKVQETQYF,TGTGCCAGCAGCGTCGGGACAGTGAAAGTCCAAGAGACCCAGTACTTC
NA,TRBV15,NA,TRBJ2-2,CATSRDLGAAGELFF,TGTGCCACCAGCAGAGATCTAGGGGCGGCCGGGGAGCTGTTTTTT
NA,TRBV5-6,few,TRBJ1-2,CASSLVGEANYGYTF,TGTGCCAGCAGCCTTGTAGGGGAGGCTAACTATGGCTACACCTTC
TRBD1,TRBV28,NA,TRBJ2-7,CASTLKTGRNEQYF,TGTGCCAGCACCCTAAAGACAGGGCGGAACGAGCAGTACTTC
NA,TRBV27,NA,TRBJ2-6,CASSLTGPISGANVLTF,TGTGCCAGCAGTTTAACAGGGCCTATCTCTGGGGCCAACGTCCTGACTTTC
TRBD1,TRBV29-1,NA,TRBJ2-2,CSVIRTGNTGELFF,TGCAGTGTAATACGGACAGGGAACACCGGGGAGCTGTTTTTT
TRBD1,TRBV2,once,TRBJ2-1,CASTAGGPYNEQFF,TGTGCCAGCACGGCAGGGGGCCCCTACAATGAGCAGTTCTTC
NA,TRBV10-3,NA,TRBJ2-3,CAISDPGRGTDTQYF,TGTGCCATCAGTGACCCAGGACGAGGCACAGATACGCAGTATTTT
TRBD1,TRBV5-1,NA,TRBJ1-4,CASSLGDRDNEKLFF,TGCGCCAGCAGCTTGGGGGACAGGGACAATGAAAAACTGTTTTTT
NA,TRBV27,NA,TRBJ2-7,CASSPSDRRSSYEQYF,TGTGCCAGCAGTCCCAGTGACAGGCGTAGCTCCTACGAGCAGTACTTC
TRBD1,TRBV10-2,NA,TRBJ2-7,CASSIGQGNEQYF,TGCGCCAGCAGTATTGGACAGGGGAACGAGCAGTACTTC
NA,TRBV5-6,many,TRBJ2-7,CASSANREMTYEQYF,TGTGCCAGCAGCGCTAACAGGGAAATGACTTACGAGCAGTACTTC
TRBD2,TRBV4-2,NA,TRBJ2-7,CASSQGAGDSYEQYF,TGTGCCAGCAGCCAAGGCGCGGGAGACTCCTACGAGCAGTACTTC
TRBD2,TRBV18,NA,TRBJ2-5,CASSPPGLAGGETQYF,TGTGCCAGCTCACCACCGGGACTAGCGGGAGGTGAGACCCAGTACTTC
NA,TRBV29-1,NA,TRBJ1-2,CSVVRLYGYTF,TGCAGCGTTGTACGTCTCTATGGCTACACCTTC
TRBD2,TRBV5-6,NA,TRBJ2-2,CASSLGTSGWLGELFF,TGTGCCAGCAGCCTCGGGACTAGCGGGTGGCTCGGGGAGCTGTTTTTT
NA,TRBV21-1,few,TRBJ1-2,CASSNRTYGYTF,TGTGCCAGCAGCAACAGAACCTATGGCTACACCTTC
TRBD1,TRBV5-1,many,TRBJ2-7,CASSRDSLTYEQYF,TGCGCCAGCAGCCGGGACAGTCTCACCTACGAGCAGTACTTC
NA,TRBV28,few,TRBJ1-1,CASSLGQPSAEAFF,TGTGCCAGCAGTTTAGGACAGCCTAGTGCTGAAGCTTTCTTT
NA,TRBV7-9,NA,TRBJ1-3,CASSSYRDASGNTIYF,TGTGCCAGCAGCTCCTACAGGGACGCCTCTGGAAACACCATATATTTT
TRBD2,TRBV9,NA,TRBJ2-1,CASSAWTSGSDNEQFF,TGTGCCAGCAGCGCGTGGACTAGCGGGAGTGACAATGAGCAGTTCTTC
NA,TRBV11-2,once,TRBJ2-7,CASSLDPGLPREQYF,TGTGCCAGCAGCTTAGATCCGGGACTCCCCCGCGAGCAGTACTTC
NA,TRBV5-1,NA,TRBJ2-2,CASSSIEAGELFF,TGCGCCAGCAGCTCAATTGAGGCCGGGGAGCTGTTTTTT
NA,TRBV28,NA,TRBJ2-5,CASSLVGSDFQETQYF,TGTGCCAGCAGTTTGGTCGGTAGCGACTTCCAAGAGACCCAGTACTTC
TRBD1,TRBV25-1,NA,TRBJ2-7,CATRDSSYEQYF,TGTGCCACCCGGGACAGCTCCTACGAGCAGTACTTC
NA,TRBV11-2,once,TRBJ1-1,CASSSLWGPANTEAFF,TGTGCCAGCAGCTCGCTTTGGGGGCCGGCGAACACTGAAGCTTTCTTT
TRBD1,TRBV5-1,NA,TRBJ1-2,CASSYGTETFGYTF,TGCGCCAGCAGCTACGGGACAGAAACTTTTGGCTACACCTTC
NA,TRBV29-1,NA,TRBJ2-7,CSVPASGDLEQYF,TGCAGCGTGCCCGCATCGGGGGACCTCGAGCAGTACTTC
TRBD2,TRBV4-1,NA,TRBJ2-7,CASSQGREASYEQYF,TGCGCCAGCAGCCAAGGGCGGGAGGCCTCCTACGAGCAGTACTTC
NA,TRBV6-4,NA,TRBJ1-5,CASSDMGRQHF,TGTGCCAGCAGTGATATGGGGCGTCAGCATTTT
TRBD1,TRBV29-1,NA,TRBJ2-3,CSVEPDGTGSIGYF,TGCAGCGTTGAACCTGATGGGACAGGGTCAATTGGGTATTTT
NA,TRBV5-4,NA,TRBJ1-1,CASSFNQGPFF,TGTGCCAGCAGCTTCAACCAGGGGCCTTTCTTT
NA,TRBV7-8,NA,TRBJ2-4,CASSLASHIQYF,TGTGCCAGCAGCTTAGCTTCCCACATTCAGTACTTC
TRBD2,TRBV4-1,NA,TRBJ2-1,CASSQEIWSLAGASYNEQFF,TGCGCCAGCAGCCAAGAGATTTGGTCTCTAGCGGGGGCGAGCTACAATGAGCAGTTCTTC
TRBD2,TRBV27,NA,TRBJ2-5,CASSPRGVLAGGLNGQETQYF,TGTGCCAGCAGTCCCCGGGGTGTATTAGCGGGAGGACTTAATGGGCAAGAGACCCAGTACTTC
TRBD2,TRBV2,NA,TRBJ2-3,CASTGTIFTDTQYF,TGTGCCAGCACCGGGACTATTTTCACAGATACGCAGTATTTT
NA,TRBV19,NA,TRBJ2-7,CASSTETGTTYEQYF,TGTGCCAGTAGTACAGAGACCGGGACGACCTACGAGCAGTACTTC
TRBD2,TRBV11-2,NA,TRBJ2-3,CASSLPAGNTDTQYF,TGTGCCAGCAGCTTACCAGCGGGGAACACAGATACGCAGTATTTT
NA,TRBV19,NA,TRBJ1-2,CASSITDTSYGYTF,TGTGCCAGTAGTATAACGGACACATCGTATGGCTACACCTTC
NA,TRBV27,NA,TRBJ2-7,CASSIAAPYEQYF,TGTGCCAGCAGTATAGCGGCCCCCTACGAGCAGTACTTC
TRBD2,TRBV9,NA,TRBJ2-2,CASSALAGGPGELFF,TGTGCCAGCAGCGCCTTAGCGGGAGGGCCCGGGGAGCTGTTTTTT
TRBD2,TRBV15,NA,TRBJ2-7,CATSNGLAESYEQYF,TGTGCCACCAGCAACGGACTAGCGGAGTCCTACGAGCAGTACTTC
NA,TRBV9,NA,TRBJ2-1,CASSRKDYNEQFF,TGTGCCAGCAGCAGGAAGGACTACAATGAGCAGTTCTTC
NA,TRBV7-8,NA,TRBJ2-7,CASSQGGGERVYEQYF,TGTGCCAGCAGCCAGGGCGGAGGGGAGAGGGTCTACGAGCAGTACTTC
TRBD1,TRBV15,NA,TRBJ2-7,CATSSGQGAVREQYF,TGTGCCACCAGTTCGGGACAGGGGGCTGTAAGGGAGCAGTACTTC
NA,TRBV6-4,many,TRBJ2-3,CASSEAPGERGTDTQYF,TGTGCCAGCAGCGAAGCCCCAGGCGAAAGGGGCACAGATACGCAGTATTTT